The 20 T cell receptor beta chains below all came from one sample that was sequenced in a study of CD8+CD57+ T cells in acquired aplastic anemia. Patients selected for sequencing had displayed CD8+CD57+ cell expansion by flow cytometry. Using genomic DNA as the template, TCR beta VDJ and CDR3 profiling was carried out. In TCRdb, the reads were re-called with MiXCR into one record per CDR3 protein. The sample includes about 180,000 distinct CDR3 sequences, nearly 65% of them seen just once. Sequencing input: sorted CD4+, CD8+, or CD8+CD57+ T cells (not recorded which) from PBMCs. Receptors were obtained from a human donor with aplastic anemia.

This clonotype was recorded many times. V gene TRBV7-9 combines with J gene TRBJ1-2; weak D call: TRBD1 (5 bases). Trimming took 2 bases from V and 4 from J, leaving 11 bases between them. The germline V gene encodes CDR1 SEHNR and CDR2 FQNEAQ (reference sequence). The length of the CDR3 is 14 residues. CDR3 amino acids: CASSLSDSFYGYTF. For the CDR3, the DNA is TGTGCCAGCAGCTTATCCGACAGCTTCTATGGCTACACCTTC.

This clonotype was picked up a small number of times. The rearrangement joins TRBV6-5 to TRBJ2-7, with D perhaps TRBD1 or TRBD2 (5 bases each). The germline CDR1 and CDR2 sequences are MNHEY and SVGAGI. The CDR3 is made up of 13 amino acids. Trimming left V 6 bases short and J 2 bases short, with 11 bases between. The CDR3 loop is CASSGTVTYEQYF. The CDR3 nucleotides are TGTGCCAGCAGCGGGACGGTGACCTACGAGCAGTACTTC.

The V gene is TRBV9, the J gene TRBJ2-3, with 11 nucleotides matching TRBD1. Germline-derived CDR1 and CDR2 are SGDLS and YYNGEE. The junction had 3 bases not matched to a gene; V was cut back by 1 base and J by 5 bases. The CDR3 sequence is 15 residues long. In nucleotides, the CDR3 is TGTGCCAGCAGCGTACTTGGGACAGGGGGAGATACGCAGTATTTT. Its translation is CASSVLGTGGDTQYF.

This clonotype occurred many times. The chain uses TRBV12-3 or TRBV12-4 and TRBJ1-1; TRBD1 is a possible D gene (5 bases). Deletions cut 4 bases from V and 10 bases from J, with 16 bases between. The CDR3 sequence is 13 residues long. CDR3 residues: CASSSGPSSVAFF. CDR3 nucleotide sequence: TGTGCCAGCAGTTCGGGACCCTCCTCAGTAGCTTTCTTT.

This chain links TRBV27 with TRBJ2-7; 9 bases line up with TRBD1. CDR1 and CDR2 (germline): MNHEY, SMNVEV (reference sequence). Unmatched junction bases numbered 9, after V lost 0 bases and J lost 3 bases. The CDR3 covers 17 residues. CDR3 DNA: TGTGCCAGCAGTTTATCCGCCGACGGGACAGGGTACTACGAGCAGTACTTC. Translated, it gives CASSLSADGTGYYEQYF.

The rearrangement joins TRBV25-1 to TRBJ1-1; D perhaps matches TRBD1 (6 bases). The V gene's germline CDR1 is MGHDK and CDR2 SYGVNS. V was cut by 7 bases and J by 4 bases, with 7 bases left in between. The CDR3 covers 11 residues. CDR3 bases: TGTGCCAGCAAGGGGGTCACTGAAGCTTTCTTT. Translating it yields CASKGVTEAFF.

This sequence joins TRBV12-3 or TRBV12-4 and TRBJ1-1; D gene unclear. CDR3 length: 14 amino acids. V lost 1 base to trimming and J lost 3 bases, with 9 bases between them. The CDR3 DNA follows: TGTGCCAGCAGTTTAGGGGCGATGTACACTGAAGCTTTCTTT. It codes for CASSLGAMYTEAFF.

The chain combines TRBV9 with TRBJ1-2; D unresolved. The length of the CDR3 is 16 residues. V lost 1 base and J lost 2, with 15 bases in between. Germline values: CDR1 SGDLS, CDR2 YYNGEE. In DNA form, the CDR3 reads TGTGCCAGCAGCGTAACTCCTTTAATACCAAACTATGGCTACACCTTC. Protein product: CASSVTPLIPNYGYTF.

The CDR3 region is CASSSMRDAYPEQFF. The CDR3 DNA reads TGTGCCAGCAGCTCGATGCGGGACGCCTATCCTGAGCAGTTCTTC. This sequence joins TRBV7-3 and TRBJ2-1, with a tentative D call TRBD2 (6 bases). Germline CDR1 SGHTA, CDR2 FQGTGA. CDR3 length: 15 amino acids. Trimming removed 4 bases from V and 9 bases from J, with 19 bases in between.

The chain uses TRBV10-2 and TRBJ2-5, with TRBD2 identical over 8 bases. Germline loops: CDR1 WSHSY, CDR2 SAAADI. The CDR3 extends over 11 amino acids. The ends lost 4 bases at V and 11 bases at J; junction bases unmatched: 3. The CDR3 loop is CASSGGGGQYF. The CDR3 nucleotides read TGCGCCAGCAGTGGGGGCGGGGGGCAGTACTTC.

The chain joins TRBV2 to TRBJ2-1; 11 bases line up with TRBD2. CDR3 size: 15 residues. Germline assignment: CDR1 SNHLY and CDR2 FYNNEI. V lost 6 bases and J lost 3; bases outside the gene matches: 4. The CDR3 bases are TGTGCCAGCAGGCCGGGACTAGCGGTCTACAATGAGCAGTTCTTC. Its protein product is CASRPGLAVYNEQFF. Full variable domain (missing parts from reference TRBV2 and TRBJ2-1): EPEVTQTPSHQVTQMGQEVILRCVPISNHLYFYWYRQILGQKVEFLVSFYNNEISEKSEIFDDQFSVERPDGSNFTLKIRSTKLEDSAMYFCASRPGLAVYNEQFFGPGTRLTVL.

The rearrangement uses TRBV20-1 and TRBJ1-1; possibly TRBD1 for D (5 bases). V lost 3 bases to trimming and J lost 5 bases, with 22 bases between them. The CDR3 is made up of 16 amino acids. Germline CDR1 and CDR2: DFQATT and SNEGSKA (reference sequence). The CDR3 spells CSARDTGPRMGTEAFF. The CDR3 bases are TGCAGTGCTAGGGACACGGGACCCCGTATGGGGACTGAAGCTTTCTTT.

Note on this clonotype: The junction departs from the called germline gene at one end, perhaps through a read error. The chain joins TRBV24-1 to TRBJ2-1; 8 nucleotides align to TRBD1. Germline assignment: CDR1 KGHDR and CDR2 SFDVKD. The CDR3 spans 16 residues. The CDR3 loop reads CATSETPGGIYNEQLF. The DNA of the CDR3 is TGTGCCACCAGTGAGACCCCAGGGGGCATCTACAATGAGCAGCTCTTC.

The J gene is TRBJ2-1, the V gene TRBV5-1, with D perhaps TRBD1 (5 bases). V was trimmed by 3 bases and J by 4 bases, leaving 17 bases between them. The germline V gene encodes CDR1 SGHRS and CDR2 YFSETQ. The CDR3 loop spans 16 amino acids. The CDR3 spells CASSSTWTPEYNEQFF. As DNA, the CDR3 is TGCGCCAGCAGCTCTACCTGGACACCTGAATACAATGAGCAGTTCTTC.

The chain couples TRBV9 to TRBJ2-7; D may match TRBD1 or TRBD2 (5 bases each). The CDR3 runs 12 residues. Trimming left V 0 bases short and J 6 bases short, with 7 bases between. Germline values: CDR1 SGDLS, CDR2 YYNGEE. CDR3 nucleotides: TGTGCCAGCAGCGTAGGAGGGGCCGAGCAGTACTTC. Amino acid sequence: CASSVGGAEQYF.

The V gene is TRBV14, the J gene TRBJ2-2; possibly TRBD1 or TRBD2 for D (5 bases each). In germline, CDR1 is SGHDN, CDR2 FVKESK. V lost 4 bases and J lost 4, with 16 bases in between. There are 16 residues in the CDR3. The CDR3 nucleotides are TGTGCCAGCAGCCCAAAAGGCCCGAGGGGCACCGGGGAGCTGTTTTTT. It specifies CASSPKGPRGTGELFF.

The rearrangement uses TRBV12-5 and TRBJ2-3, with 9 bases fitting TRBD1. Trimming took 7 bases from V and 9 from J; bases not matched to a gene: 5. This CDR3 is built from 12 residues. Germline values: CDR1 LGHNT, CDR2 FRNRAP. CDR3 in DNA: TGTGCTAGTGCCACAGACAGGGGGACGCAGTATTTT. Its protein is CASATDRGTQYF.

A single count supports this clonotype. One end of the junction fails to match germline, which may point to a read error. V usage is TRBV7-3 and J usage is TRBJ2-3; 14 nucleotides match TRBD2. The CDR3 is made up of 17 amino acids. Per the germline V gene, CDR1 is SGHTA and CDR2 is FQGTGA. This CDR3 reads CASSHPGLAGATDTRYF. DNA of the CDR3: TGCGCCAGCAGCCACCCGGGACTAGCGGGGGCCACAGATACGCGGTATTTT.

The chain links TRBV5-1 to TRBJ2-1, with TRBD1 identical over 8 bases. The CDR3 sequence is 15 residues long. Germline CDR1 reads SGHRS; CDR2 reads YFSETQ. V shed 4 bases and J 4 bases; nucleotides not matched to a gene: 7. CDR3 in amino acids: CASSVPGGGYNEQFF. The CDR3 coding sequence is TGCGCCAGCAGCGTCCCAGGGGGCGGGTACAATGAGCAGTTCTTC.

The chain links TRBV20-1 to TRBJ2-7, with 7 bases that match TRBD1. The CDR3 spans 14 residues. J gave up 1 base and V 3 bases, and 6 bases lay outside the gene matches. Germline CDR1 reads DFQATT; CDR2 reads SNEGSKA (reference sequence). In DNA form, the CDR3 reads TGCAGTGCTAGGGGGACAGCGTTGTCCTACGAGCAGTACTTC. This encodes CSARGTALSYEQYF.